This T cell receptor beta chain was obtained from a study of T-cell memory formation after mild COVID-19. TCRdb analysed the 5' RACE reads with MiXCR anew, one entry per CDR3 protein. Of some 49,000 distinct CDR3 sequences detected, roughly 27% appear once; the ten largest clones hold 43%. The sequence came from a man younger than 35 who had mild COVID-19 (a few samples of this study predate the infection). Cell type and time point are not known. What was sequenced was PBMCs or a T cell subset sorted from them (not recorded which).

This CDR3 reads CASSLYPRVLSQPQHF. The CDR3 bases are TGTGCCAGCAGCTTGTACCCCAGGGTCCTCAGTCAGCCCCAGCATTTT. V is TRBV7-9 and J is TRBJ1-5; tentative D call: TRBD1 (5 bases). Germline CDR1 and CDR2: SEHNR and FQNEAQ (reference sequence). There are 16 residues in the CDR3. Trimming removed 3 bases at V and 6 bases at J, with 18 bases between.